This TCR beta chain was found in a study of CD8 T cells in ankylosing spondylitis. Overall study results and limits: Seemingly characteristic of ankylosing spondylitis blood was a TCR beta motif consisting of about 8 highly homologous variants. Certain motif variants had earlier appeared in reactive arthritis synovial fluid and blood. Disease-linked clones were reportedly significantly enriched in matched ankylosing spondylitis synovial fluid.

A note on this clonotype: What it recognizes is unknown.

The CDR3 contains 14 residues. The V gene lost 11 bases and the J gene lost 8 bases, with 21 bases spanning the gap. Looked up from germline, CDR1 is SNHLY and CDR2 is FYNNEI. Using its own MiXCR run on the 5' RACE reads, TCRdb lists one record per CDR3 protein. The sample consists of 350,000 to 450,000 distinct CDR3 sequences, roughly 25% of them appearing once. This TCR was recovered from a male donor with ankylosing spondylitis. Sequenced: blood, either unsorted or a sorted T cell fraction (not recorded which). The chain combines TRBV2 with TRBJ1-4, with D possibly matching TRBD1 (5 bases). CDR3 sequence: CAGERGSPGEKLFF. The CDR3 DNA sequence: TGTGCCGGAGAAAGGGGATCGCCGGGAGAAAAACTGTTTTTT.